This TCR beta chain originates from a study of blood T cell repertoires in COVID-19. Libraries were prepared by immunoSEQ multiplex PCR; TCRdb keeps only in-frame clonotypes and omits some of them. The data hold around 200,000 clones, with approximately 85% observed a single time. This clone occurred a few times. The junction had 14 bases not matched to a gene; V was cut back by 5 bases and J by 6 bases. The CDR3 runs to 17 residues. The germline gives CDR1 SGHTA, CDR2 FQGTGA. The TCR originated in a woman aged 80 or over with acute or convalescent COVID-19. The specimen was peripheral blood. The rearrangement uses TRBV7-3 and TRBJ2-2; TRBD1 aligns across 8 bases. CDR3 sequence: CASSPGGQGLTSGELFF. The CDR3 DNA reads TGTGCCAGCAGCCCCGGAGGACAGGGTCTTACTTCCGGGGAGCTGTTTTTT.